The next 10 T cell receptor beta chains were all read from a single sample in a study of blood T cells in healthy people across ages. Through a sample-barcoded 5' primer and a J-beta primer mix, a second PCR was run for about 6 to 11 cycles. One entry per CDR3 protein, called by TCRdb with MiXCR from the 5' RACE reads. The table includes about 1,400,000 distinct CDR3 sequences, roughly 45% detected once. The sample comprised blood. The receptors here all came from a woman under 30 in good health.

The rearrangement uses TRBV9 and TRBJ2-7; tentative D call: TRBD1 (8 bases). CDR1 and CDR2 (germline): SGDLS, YYNGEE. The V end was cut by 4 bases, the J end by 5 bases, with 22 bases between. The CDR3 is 16 residues long. CDR3 residues: CASSPRGGDRFDEQYF. CDR3 sequence (DNA): TGTGCCAGCAGCCCCCGGGGAGGGGACAGGTTCGACGAGCAGTACTTC.

This clonotype was seen only a few times. The chain couples TRBV6-2 or TRBV6-3 to TRBJ2-5; 8 positions match TRBD1. The CDR3 covers 15 residues. Germline CDR1 reads MNHEY; CDR2 reads SVGEGT. The V and J ends lost 1 base and 2 bases, in that order; junction bases with no gene match: 3. CDR3 DNA sequence: TGTGCCAGCAGTTACTTCGGACAGGGTCAAGAGACCCAGTACTTC. This sequence encodes CASSYFGQGQETQYF.

The chain joins TRBV7-3 to TRBJ2-5; D possibly corresponds to TRBD2 (6 bases). Trimming took 5 bases from V and 7 from J, leaving 11 bases between them. The CDR3 is 12 residues long. CDR1 is SGHTA and CDR2 is FQGTGA in the germline V gene. The CDR3 protein is CASSEFGGTQYF. Here the CDR3 DNA reads TGTGCCAGCAGCGAATTCGGGGGGACCCAGTACTTC.

This sequence joins TRBV10-3 and TRBJ2-3; D is uncertain. Trimming pared 6 bases from V and 2 bases from J, leaving 18 bases between. In germline, CDR1 is ENHRY, CDR2 SYGVKD. This CDR3 has 16 residues. CDR3 loop: CAIRSGGQPTTDTQYF. CDR3 bases: TGTGCCATCAGATCCGGCGGCCAACCTACCACAGATACGCAGTATTTT.

This rearrangement joins TRBV6-1 to TRBJ2-7; D gene unclear. The ends were cut back, 4 bases at V and 2 bases at J, with 9 bases in the middle. Germline loops: CDR1 MNHNS, CDR2 SASEGT. This CDR3 spans 13 amino acids. The CDR3 loop is CASSGLWPYEQYF. The CDR3 bases are TGTGCCAGCAGTGGTCTTTGGCCCTACGAGCAGTACTTC.

This clonotype was counted a few times. The rearrangement links TRBV28 to TRBJ2-4; 10 nucleotides line up with TRBD2. The CDR3 length is 18 residues. CDR1 MDHEN and CDR2 SYDVKM come from the germline V gene. The J segment lost 0 bases and the V segment lost 6 bases, leaving 11 bases of the junction unmatched. The DNA for the CDR3 is TGTGCCAGCAGCCCACGAACTAGCGGGGTACTAGCCAAAAACATTCAGTACTTC. Amino acids: CASSPRTSGVLAKNIQYF.

This clonotype was counted a few times. The chain has TRBV7-2 and TRBJ2-5; 7 bases fit TRBD2. CDR3 length equals 16 residues. J gave up 3 bases and V 5 bases, and 12 bases lay outside the gene matches. Germline assignment: CDR1 SGHTA and CDR2 FQGNSA. In DNA form, the CDR3 reads TGTGCCAGCAGCCCGTGGGACTACCGGGGGGAAGAGACCCAGTACTTC. This gives the protein CASSPWDYRGEETQYF.

This clonotype has more than one count but fewer than ten. This chain uses TRBV12-3 or TRBV12-4 with TRBJ2-5; 9 nucleotides line up with TRBD2. The CDR3 is made up of 18 amino acids. With V trimmed by 5 bases and J by 5 bases, 18 bases remained unmatched. The CDR3 DNA follows: TGTGCCAGCAGTCCCAGGCGGGGGGGCCTTGGAGGGTTGGAGACCCAGTACTTC. Protein: CASSPRRGGLGGLETQYF.

This clonotype was counted only a few times. The chain carries TRBV28 and TRBJ2-3, with no clear D. Germline CDR1 and CDR2: MDHEN and SYDVKM. The CDR3 contains 12 residues. V lost 6 bases, J lost 7 bases, and 11 bases lay in between. CDR3 sequence (DNA): TGTGCCAGCAGGTTTCGTAGAAATACGCAGTATTTT. It encodes CASRFRRNTQYF.

The chain joins TRBV7-9 to TRBJ2-2, with D possibly matching TRBD2 (6 bases). The V and J ends lost 5 bases and 7 bases respectively, with 17 bases between them. Germline CDR1 SEHNR, CDR2 FQNEAQ (reference sequence). The CDR3 runs 15 residues. As DNA, the CDR3 is TGTGCCAGCAGCCCCGGACTATATGGTGGCGGGGAGCTGTTTTTT. This encodes CASSPGLYGGGELFF. Supplemented by reference TRBV7-9 and TRBJ2-2, the full variable domain reads DTGVSQNPRHKITKRGQNVTFRCDPISEHNRLYWYRQTLGQGPEFLTYFQNEAQLEKSRLLSDRFSAERPKGSFSTLEIQRTEQGDSAMYLCASSPGLYGGGELFFGEGSRLTVL.